The rows below give T cell receptor beta chains drawn from one sample of a study of neurological immune-mediated disorders. TCRdb re-derived calls from the 5' RACE reads in MiXCR, one entry per CDR3 protein. Here the sample spans over 25,000 distinct CDR3 sequences, less than 20% being singletons. The source material was CD4+ T cells from blood. Receptor source: a female donor with HTLV-1-associated myelopathy (HAM/TSP). The CDR3 runs from the conserved cysteine through the conserved F or W. A D gene is named only where the DNA matches it firmly.

d_gene	v_gene	j_gene	CDR3aa
TRBD1	TRBV5-1	TRBJ1-1	CASSGRTGNTEAFF
TRBD1	TRBV19	TRBJ2-7	CASSTRPWYRGMTYEQYF
NA	TRBV7-2	TRBJ2-1	CASSLSGLQRNEQFF
TRBD1	TRBV6-4	TRBJ1-4	CASSDLGQPHNEKLFF
TRBD2	TRBV14	TRBJ2-7	CASSQGLAGNEQYF
NA	TRBV29-1	TRBJ1-4	CSVGGDMGHEKLFF
TRBD1	TRBV5-5	TRBJ1-1	CASSFGQGSSEAFF
NA	TRBV6-1	TRBJ2-5	CASSVSQVSKETQYF
TRBD2	TRBV7-2	TRBJ2-3	CASSSGGAPTDTQYF
NA	TRBV6-5	TRBJ2-7	CASSSPNQRDEQYF
NA	TRBV14	TRBJ2-6	CASIAGSSGANVLTF
TRBD1	TRBV7-9	TRBJ1-2	CASSSTGVGYGYTF
NA	TRBV15	TRBJ2-2	CATSRDKWRGMNTGELFF
NA	TRBV5-1	TRBJ1-1	CASMDASAANTEAFF
TRBD2	TRBV20-1	TRBJ2-5	CSATTSVQETQYF
TRBD1	TRBV20-1	TRBJ1-6	CSTAGTGGSPLHF
NA	TRBV12-3/TRBV12-4	TRBJ1-5	CASSHWGSNQTQHF
TRBD1	TRBV6-2/TRBV6-3	TRBJ2-6	CASRDRAVLTF
NA	TRBV12-3/TRBV12-4	TRBJ2-2	CASSLLLGVDTGELFF
TRBD2	TRBV7-3	TRBJ2-2	CASSLLAGGPMAGELFF
NA	TRBV20-1	TRBJ2-3	CIAASARTDTQYF
TRBD1	TRBV18	TRBJ1-1	CASSPQGATEAFF
TRBD1	TRBV5-1	TRBJ1-2	CASSSQGAGYGYTF
TRBD1	TRBV4-2	TRBJ1-1	CASSQEGQAGTEAFF
NA	TRBV4-1	TRBJ1-1	CASSLQGAISGVNTEAFF
NA	TRBV12-3/TRBV12-4	TRBJ1-1	CASSLADGEAFF
NA	TRBV5-1	TRBJ2-5	CASSLDTGRGEETQYF
TRBD1	TRBV5-1	TRBJ1-6	CASSLVPDRGVSPLHF
TRBD1	TRBV5-1	TRBJ2-5	CASSVGTGIQETQYF
TRBD1	TRBV5-1	TRBJ2-7	CASSFGTGASYEQYF
NA	TRBV7-2	TRBJ2-4	CASSFPKNIQYF
NA	TRBV21-1	TRBJ2-3	CASSRSSGESTDTQYF
NA	TRBV2	TRBJ2-6	CASKLVTGANVLTF
TRBD2	TRBV6-5	TRBJ2-2	CASSGRERVTGELFF
NA	TRBV20-1	TRBJ1-4	CSAGLGQTNEKLFF
NA	TRBV7-2	TRBJ1-3	CASSFYICSAEGQGNTIYF
NA	TRBV7-2	TRBJ2-7	CASSVEGLLYEQYF
NA	TRBV11-1	TRBJ2-7	CASTPSGGAYEQYF
NA	TRBV30	TRBJ2-7	CAWGRGEQYF
TRBD2	TRBV20-1	TRBJ2-1	CSATLAGGTHNEQFF
NA	TRBV11-2	TRBJ1-1	CASSRLGAGIEAFF
NA	TRBV14	TRBJ1-1	CASSPQMNTEAFF
TRBD2	TRBV7-9	TRBJ2-1	CASSFSGSGVEQFF
TRBD2	TRBV7-9	TRBJ2-1	CASSVPSGGLYNEQFF
NA	TRBV5-1	TRBJ2-5	CASSLGMGETQYF
NA	TRBV20-1	TRBJ2-3	CSARDIGTDTQYF
TRBD2	TRBV7-2	TRBJ2-3	CASSLDRRGGTDTQYF
NA	TRBV27	TRBJ2-2	CASTPTGRYTGELFF
TRBD2	TRBV24-1	TRBJ2-3	CATSDPAGVGDTQYF
TRBD1	TRBV6-5	TRBJ2-7	CASSYHGTGGAYEQYF
NA	TRBV3-1	TRBJ2-7	CASSRWGDREVPQYF
NA	TRBV18	TRBJ2-5	CASSPLQGETQYF
NA	TRBV12-3/TRBV12-4	TRBJ2-3	CASSPRQSTDTQYF
NA	TRBV2	TRBJ1-1	CASSLQGMNTEAFF
TRBD2	TRBV5-6	TRBJ2-3	CASRNSGSTDTQYF